The next 20 T cell receptor beta chains were all read from a single sample in a study of T cell repertoires in cytomegalovirus infection. TCRdb reprocessed the reads via MiXCR and lists one record per CDR3 protein. Seen here are 370,000 or so distinct CDR3 sequences, just under 35% observed once, and the top ten hold roughly 14%. No antigens are known for them. Sequencing was performed on cultured PBMCs, taken from culture after CMV antigen stimulation. The receptors were gathered from a human donor in good health (CMV status not recorded). Some clones in this sample may be carry-over from other donors' samples.

The V and J genes are TRBV6-2 or TRBV6-3 and TRBJ1-4; no firm D call. This CDR3 region has 18 residues. The V gene lost 0 bases and the J gene lost 3 bases, with 17 bases spanning the gap. The germline V gene has CDR1 MNHEY and CDR2 SVGEGT. The DNA for the CDR3 is TGTGCCAGCAGTTACTCGACTGAGGCCCCTGCGGCTAATGAAAAACTGTTTTTT. Amino acids: CASSYSTEAPAANEKLFF.

V usage is TRBV5-4 and J usage is TRBJ2-3; tentative D call: TRBD2 (6 bases). The germline V gene has CDR1 SGHNT and CDR2 YYREEE (reference sequence). The germline V and J ends were trimmed by 4 bases and 6 bases, with 27 bases remaining between them. The CDR3 runs to 18 residues. The CDR3 here is CASSQGRLVNPQADTQYF. CDR3 in DNA: TGTGCCAGCAGCCAAGGTCGACTAGTAAACCCCCAGGCGGATACGCAGTATTTT.

V usage is TRBV9 and J usage is TRBJ2-7; a possible D gene is TRBD1 (6 bases). Germline CDR1 reads SGDLS; CDR2 reads YYNGEE. The V end lost 3 bases, the J end lost 1 base, and 8 bases lay between the germline ends. The CDR3 is 13 amino acids. CDR3 amino acids: CASSGDKSYEQYF. In DNA, the CDR3 is TGTGCCAGCAGCGGGGACAAATCCTACGAGCAGTACTTC.

This chain joins TRBV10-3 and TRBJ1-2; D not certain. Germline values: CDR1 ENHRY, CDR2 SYGVKD. This CDR3 comprises 14 residues. Trimming took off 7 bases at V and 0 bases at J, with 12 bases between the two ends. The CDR3 DNA reads TGTGCCATCAAATCCCAACTTACTAACTATGGCTACACCTTC. It is translated as CAIKSQLTNYGYTF.

The V and J genes are TRBV19 and TRBJ1-6; 7 bases are shared with TRBD1. The V gene end was trimmed by 6 bases and the J gene end by 5 bases; junction bases not matched to a gene: 4. The CDR3 has 14 residues. CDR1 is LNHDA, CDR2 SQIVND, per germline (reference sequence). The CDR3 here is CASRGGQNNSPLHF. The DNA for the CDR3 is TGTGCCAGTAGGGGGGGACAGAATAATTCACCCCTCCACTTT.

The chain employs TRBV7-2 and TRBJ2-5; 8 bases match TRBD2. The germline gives CDR1 SGHTA, CDR2 FQGNSA. The CDR3 extends over 14 amino acids. V lost 4 bases to trimming and J lost 5 bases; unmatched junction nucleotides: 6. The CDR3 coding sequence is TGTGCCAGCAGCTGGAGCGGGAGCGTGGAGACCCAGTACTTC. It is translated as CASSWSGSVETQYF. Full variable domain (outside the CDR3, taken from reference TRBV7-2 and TRBJ2-5): GAGVSQSPSNKVTEKGKDVELRCDPISGHTALYWYRQSLGQGLEFLIYFQGNSAPDKSGLPSDRFSAERTGGSVSTLTIQRTQQEDSAVYLCASSWSGSVETQYFGPGTRLLVL.

This clonotype was found a few times. V usage is TRBV6-6 and J usage is TRBJ2-7; D possibly corresponds to TRBD2 (5 bases). The germline gives CDR1 MNHNY, CDR2 SVGAGI (reference sequence). This CDR3 spans 13 amino acids. V lost 5 bases, J lost 4 bases, and 12 bases lay in between. The CDR3 DNA follows: TGTGCCAGCAGTGGGGAGAGTGGGTACGAGCAGTACGTC. This sequence encodes CASSGESGYEQYV.

The chain joins TRBV11-2 to TRBJ2-7, with 11 positions matching TRBD1. V dropped 1 base and J dropped 4; count of bases not matched to a gene: 6. This CDR3 region has 16 residues. The germline CDR1 and CDR2 sequences are SGHAT and FQNNGV. The CDR3 sequence: CASSLGLRDRGYEQYV. CDR3 nucleotides: TGTGCCAGCAGCTTAGGCCTCCGGGACAGGGGGTACGAGCAGTACGTC.

This clonotype has more than one count but fewer than ten. The rearrangement joins TRBV19 to TRBJ2-1, with TRBD2 identical over 10 bases. Germline V CDR1 and CDR2: LNHDA, SQIVND (reference sequence). V was clipped by 2 bases and J by 8 bases; unmatched bases: 3. This CDR3 contains 14 residues. CDR3: CASSITSGVHEQFF. For the CDR3, the DNA is TGTGCCAGTAGTATAACTAGCGGGGTCCATGAGCAGTTCTTC. Full variable domain (missing parts from reference TRBV19 and TRBJ2-1): DGGITQSPKYLFRKEGQNVTLSCEQNLNHDAMYWYRQDPGQGLRLIYYSQIVNDFQKGDIAEGYSVSREKKESFPLTVTSAQKNPTAFYLCASSITSGVHEQFFGPGTRLTVL.

This clonotype was seen more than once but under ten times. This chain uses TRBV7-2 with TRBJ2-6; D may be TRBD1 (6 bases). Germline-derived CDR1 and CDR2 are SGHTA and FQGNSA. The CDR3 contains 14 residues. Deletions cut 8 bases from V and 2 bases from J, with 10 bases between. The CDR3: CASHRAPGANVLTF. DNA of the CDR3: TGTGCCAGCCACAGGGCTCCTGGGGCCAACGTCCTGACTTTC.

In its sample, this clonotype was seen a few times. The chain carries TRBV9 and TRBJ2-1, with TRBD2 matching 7 bases. V shed 2 bases, J shed 5 bases, and the junction held 4 bases outside the gene matches. This CDR3 is built from 14 residues. Germline-derived CDR1 and CDR2 are SGDLS and YYNGEE. As DNA, the CDR3 is TGTGCCAGCAGCGTGTGGGGGGGGAACAATGAGCAGTTCTTC. Translating it yields CASSVWGGNNEQFF.

The V gene is TRBV7-8, the J gene TRBJ1-2; possibly TRBD1 for D (6 bases). V dropped 6 bases and J dropped 4 bases, with 12 bases sitting between them. CDR3 length equals 13 residues. Looked up from germline, CDR1 is SGHVS and CDR2 is FQNEAQ. This chain's CDR3 is CASSTGTIYGYTF. The DNA of the CDR3 is TGTGCCAGCAGTACCGGGACAATCTATGGCTACACCTTC.

The V call is TRBV12-5, the J call TRBJ1-2; 9 positions match TRBD1. V dropped 4 bases and J dropped 5; count of bases not matched to a gene: 11. The germline V gene encodes CDR1 LGHNT and CDR2 FRNRAP. The CDR3 has 16 residues. The CDR3 sequence: CASGSGTGLSGYGYTF. The CDR3 bases are TGTGCTAGTGGTTCCGGGACAGGGCTGTCGGGTTATGGCTACACCTTC.

The rearrangement links TRBV2 to TRBJ1-6; TRBD1 matches at 10 bases. V lost 3 bases and J lost 10; bases outside the gene matches: 3. CDR1 is SNHLY, CDR2 FYNNEI, per germline. The CDR3 runs to 14 residues. The CDR3 region is CASSEGTGASPLHF. For the CDR3, the DNA is TGTGCCAGCAGTGAGGGGACAGGGGCCTCACCCCTCCACTTT.

In this sample, this clonotype turned up many times. The V gene is TRBV6-1, the J gene TRBJ2-2; the D is unclear. Germline values: CDR1 MNHNS, CDR2 SASEGT. V was cut by 10 bases and J by 6 bases, with 15 bases left in between. The CDR3 covers 13 residues. Here the CDR3 reads CATSLGFSGELFF. In DNA, the CDR3 is TGTGCCACCTCATTGGGATTCTCCGGGGAGCTGTTTTTT.

V and J are TRBV7-9 and TRBJ2-4; perhaps TRBD1 as D (6 bases). The germline CDR1 and CDR2 sequences are SEHNR and FQNEAQ (reference sequence). V shed 4 bases and J shed 5 bases, with 18 bases lying between them. This CDR3 has 16 residues. The CDR3 region is CASSSSLGQKQNIQYF. CDR3 sequence (DNA): TGTGCCAGCAGCTCCTCCCTCGGACAGAAACAAAACATTCAGTACTTC. The whole variable domain, filled in from reference TRBV7-9 and TRBJ2-4, reads DTGVSQNPRHKITKRGQNVTFRCDPISEHNRLYWYRQTLGQGPEFLTYFQNEAQLEKSRLLSDRFSAERPKGSFSTLEIQRTEQGDSAMYLCASSSSLGQKQNIQYFGAGTRLSVL.

This chain joins TRBV6-5 and TRBJ1-6, with 7 bases that match TRBD1. CDR3 length: 14 residues. Germline CDR1 reads MNHEY; CDR2 reads SVGAGI. The V and J ends lost 5 bases and 7 bases, in that order; junction bases with no gene match: 5. CDR3 protein: CASSADRRNSPLHF. CDR3 bases: TGTGCCAGCAGTGCGGACAGGCGGAATTCACCCCTCCACTTT.

CDR3 bases: TGCGCCAGCAGCCAAGATTCAACTAGCGGACCGCCAGATACGCAGTATTTT. Its translation: CASSQDSTSGPPDTQYF. The V and J genes are TRBV4-3 and TRBJ2-3; TRBD2 matches 8 bases. The CDR3 is 17 amino acids. CDR1 and CDR2 (germline): LGHNA, YSLEER. The ends lost 0 bases at V and 4 bases at J; junction bases unmatched: 9.

This clonotype has only a few counts. The V call is TRBV29-1, the J call TRBJ2-3, with D unclear. The germline CDR1 and CDR2 sequences are SQVTM and ANQGSEA. V lost 8 bases, J lost 0 bases, and 15 bases lay in between. The CDR3 loop spans 14 amino acids. In DNA, the CDR3 is TGCAGCAGCCGGGCAGGCCTTAGCACAGATACGCAGTATTTT. Its translation: CSSRAGLSTDTQYF.

The J gene is TRBJ2-3, the V gene TRBV19, with 8 bases aligning to TRBD1. In germline, CDR1 is LNHDA, CDR2 SQIVND (reference sequence). The CDR3 contains 17 residues. Trimming at V came to 6 bases and at J to 4 bases, leaving 15 bases not matched to a gene. The CDR3 DNA reads TGTGCCAGTAGCCTAGTCCGGGACAGGACCCCCGCAGATACGCAGTATTTT. The encoded protein is CASSLVRDRTPADTQYF.